This TCR beta chain was profiled in a study of Ad26.COV2.S vaccination and SARS-CoV-2 variants. Germline lookup yields CDR1 KGHSH and CDR2 LQKENI. V was clipped by 3 bases and J by 7 bases, with 10 bases between them. CDR3 size: 13 residues. Clones were sequenced by immunoSEQ multiplex PCR, and TCRdb holds only the in-frame ones, with some missing. The sample carries about 280,000 clones, over 75% recorded once. This sample's treatment: approximately 18 received Ad26.COV2.S at low or high dose, single or two shots; a few received placebo; per-sample allocation not given. Day 63 after the first injection of vaccine or placebo was the sampling time.

The input for sequencing was peripheral blood, taken in a trial of Ad26.COV2.S vaccine versus placebo. The chain has TRBV18 and TRBJ1-5, with D perhaps matching TRBD1 (5 bases). This TCR came from a person aged 18-60 years who received the Ad26.COV2.S COVID-19 vaccine or a placebo. CDR3 DNA: TGTGCCAGCTCACCGGGACGGGAGCAGCCCCAGCATTTT. Translating it yields CASSPGREQPQHF.